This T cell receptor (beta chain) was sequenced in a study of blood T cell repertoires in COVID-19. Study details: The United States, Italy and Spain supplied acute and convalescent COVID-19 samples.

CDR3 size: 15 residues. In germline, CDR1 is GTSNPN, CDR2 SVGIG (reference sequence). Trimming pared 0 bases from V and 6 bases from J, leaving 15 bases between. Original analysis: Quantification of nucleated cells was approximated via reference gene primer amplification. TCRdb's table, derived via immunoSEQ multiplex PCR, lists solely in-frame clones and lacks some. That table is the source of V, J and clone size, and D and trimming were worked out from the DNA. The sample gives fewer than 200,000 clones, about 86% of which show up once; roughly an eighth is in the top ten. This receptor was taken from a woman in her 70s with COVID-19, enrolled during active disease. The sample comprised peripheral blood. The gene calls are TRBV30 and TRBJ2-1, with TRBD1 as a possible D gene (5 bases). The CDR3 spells CAWSVPKGQINEQFF. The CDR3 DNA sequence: TGTGCCTGGAGTGTACCGAAGGGGCAGATCAATGAGCAGTTCTTC.